The source of this T cell receptor (beta chain) is a study of cytomegalovirus exposure and HLA in healthy donors. General observations from the study: Earlier analysis looked at TCR beta V segments, and most were productive about 90% or about 30% of the time. Some V segments could not be told apart, so they were left out, TRBV6-2 and TRBV6-3 among them.

The PCR employed 60 Vbeta primers together with 13 Jbeta primers. The table came from immunoSEQ multiplex PCR; TCRdb's copy has only in-frame clones and leaves some out. The sample table includes some 110,000 clones. The V gene end was trimmed by 7 bases and the J gene end by 7 bases; junction bases not matched to a gene: 13. The CDR3 totals 15 residues. CDR1 and CDR2 (germline): LNHDA, SQIVND (reference sequence). About this clone: Its antigen remains unidentified.

The sample taken for sequencing was PBMCs. The origin of this receptor is a man aged 25-40 years in good health and CMV-seronegative. The gene calls are TRBV19 and TRBJ2-3; 8 bases align to TRBD2. CDR3 sequence: CASTPSGGGGNTQYF. CDR3 DNA sequence: TGTGCCAGTACCCCGAGCGGGGGAGGTGGAAATACGCAGTATTTT.